The T cell receptor (beta chain) described here comes from a study of Ad26.COV2.S vaccination and SARS-CoV-2 variants. Overall study context: As a participant in COV1001, the donor was in the Ad26.COV2.S trial arm. Donor got 5x10^10 or 1x10^11 viral particles of Ad26.COV2.S. Findings and limits, study-wide: Individuals receiving vaccine had higher spike-specific TCR breadth than placebo recipients did.

This clone occurred a few times. The antigen is not known. This sample's treatment: over 15 received Ad26.COV2.S at low or high dose, single or two shots; roughly five received placebo; per-sample allocation not given. On day 63 after the first injection, vaccine and placebo recipients gave samples. This vaccine is an Ad26 vector that expresses the Wuhan-strain SARS-CoV-2 spike. TCRdb keeps only in-frame clones here, not all; method: immunoSEQ multiplex PCR. The data hold more than 300,000 clones, with around 81% observed a single time. The trim removed 5 bases at V and 4 bases at J, leaving 6 bases unmatched. Per the germline V gene, CDR1 is LNHNV and CDR2 is YYDKDF (reference sequence). The length of the CDR3 is 15 residues.

The sample was peripheral blood, taken in a trial of Ad26.COV2.S vaccine versus placebo. This chain links TRBV15 with TRBJ1-5; 9 bases line up with TRBD1. The sequence came from a person aged 18-60 years who received the Ad26.COV2.S COVID-19 vaccine or a placebo. This CDR3 reads CATSGQGIWNQPQHF. The CDR3 coding sequence is TGTGCCACCAGCGGACAGGGGATTTGGAATCAGCCCCAGCATTTT.